This T cell receptor beta chain was recovered during a study of blood T cell repertoires in COVID-19. Whole-study context: Sites in the United States, Italy and Spain provided acute and convalescent COVID-19 samples. The analysed material was cDNA or gDNA that came from T cells, B-cell-depleted T cells, or PBMCs.

Trimming removed 6 bases from V and 0 bases from J, with 9 bases in between. Germline CDR1 and CDR2: SGHTA and FQGNSA. The CDR3 covers 13 residues. This clone was counted a single time. Original analysis: Amplification of reference gene primers provided the estimated nucleated cell counts. The table came from immunoSEQ multiplex PCR; TCRdb's copy has only in-frame clones and leaves some out. That table supplies the V and J calls and clone size; D and trimming were determined from the DNA. The sample yields roughly 52,000 clones, more than 75% seen once. The chain recombines TRBV7-2 with TRBJ2-7; no clear D. Sample: peripheral blood. The receptor's source is a woman older than 75 with acute or convalescent COVID-19. The CDR3 region is CASSSPLSYEQYF. As DNA, the CDR3 is TGTGCCAGCAGTTCGCCACTCTCCTACGAGCAGTACTTC.